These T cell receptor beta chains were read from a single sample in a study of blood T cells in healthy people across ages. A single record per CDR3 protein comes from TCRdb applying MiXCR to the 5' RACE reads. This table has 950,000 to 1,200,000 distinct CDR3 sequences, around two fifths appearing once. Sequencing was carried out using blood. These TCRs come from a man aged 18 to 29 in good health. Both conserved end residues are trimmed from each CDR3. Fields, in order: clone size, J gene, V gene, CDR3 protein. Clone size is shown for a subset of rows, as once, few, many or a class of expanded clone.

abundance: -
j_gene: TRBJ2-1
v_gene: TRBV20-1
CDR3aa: SASDSGGLFSYNEQF

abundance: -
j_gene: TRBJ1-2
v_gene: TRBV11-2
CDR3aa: ASSLDAQGRYGYT

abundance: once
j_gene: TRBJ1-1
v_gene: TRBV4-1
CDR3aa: ASSQSPPLRLRNTEAF

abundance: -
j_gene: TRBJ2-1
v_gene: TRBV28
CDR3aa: ASSFLRGNEQF

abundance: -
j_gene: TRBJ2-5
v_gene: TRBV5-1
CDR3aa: ASSLEELGNEQY

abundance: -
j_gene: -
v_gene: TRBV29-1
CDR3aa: SVEDLAGSSYNEQY

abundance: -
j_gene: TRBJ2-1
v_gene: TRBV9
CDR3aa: ASSDPGTGRINEQF

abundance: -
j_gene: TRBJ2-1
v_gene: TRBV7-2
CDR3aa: ATNGRATYNEQF

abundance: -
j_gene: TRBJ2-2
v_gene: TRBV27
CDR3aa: ASSTTSAVGELF

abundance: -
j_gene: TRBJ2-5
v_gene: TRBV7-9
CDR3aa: ASSVAGFNEQY

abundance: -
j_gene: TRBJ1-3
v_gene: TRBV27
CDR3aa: ASSKGPGRQGFGNTIY

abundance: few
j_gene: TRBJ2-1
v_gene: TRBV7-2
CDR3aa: ASSLRGFAGTGPNEQF

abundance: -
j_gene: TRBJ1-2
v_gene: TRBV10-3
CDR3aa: AISEGGGESGNT

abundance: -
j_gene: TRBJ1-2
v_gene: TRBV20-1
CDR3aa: SAGSGTAWNGYT

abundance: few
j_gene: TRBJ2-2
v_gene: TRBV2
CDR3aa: ASSEPGTGELF

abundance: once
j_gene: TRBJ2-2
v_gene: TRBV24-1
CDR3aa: ATSDSPPTGFGELF

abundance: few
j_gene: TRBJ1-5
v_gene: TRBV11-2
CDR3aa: ASSSTGQGDNQPQH

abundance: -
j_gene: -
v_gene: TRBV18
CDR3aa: ASSPRGRSSYNEQY

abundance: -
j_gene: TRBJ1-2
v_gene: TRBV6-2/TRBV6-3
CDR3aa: ASIYGTWSTGRGYGYT

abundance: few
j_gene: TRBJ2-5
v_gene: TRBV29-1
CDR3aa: SVELAVQETQY

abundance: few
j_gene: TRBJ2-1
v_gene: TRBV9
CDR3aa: ASSPINAGGFNDEQF

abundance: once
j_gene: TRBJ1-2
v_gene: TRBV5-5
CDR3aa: ASSLEVPNSRGYT

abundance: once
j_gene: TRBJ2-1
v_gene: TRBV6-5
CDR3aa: ASSLTRTIDNEQF

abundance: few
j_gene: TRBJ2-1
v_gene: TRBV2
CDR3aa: ASTHTSSYNEQF

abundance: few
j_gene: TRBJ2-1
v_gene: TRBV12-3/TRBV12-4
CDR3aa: ASSIKGTVNEQF

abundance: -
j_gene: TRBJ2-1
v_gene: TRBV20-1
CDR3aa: SAGSSGVINEQF

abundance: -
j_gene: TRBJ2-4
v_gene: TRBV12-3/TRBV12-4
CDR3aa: ASSWDRDGAKNIQY

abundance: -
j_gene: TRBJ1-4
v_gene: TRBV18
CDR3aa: ASSPVDRVPTNEKLF

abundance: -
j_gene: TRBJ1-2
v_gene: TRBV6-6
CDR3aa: AGSWGLETRKVYGYT

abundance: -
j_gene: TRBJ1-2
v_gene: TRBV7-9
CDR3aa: ASSFSGRNYGYT

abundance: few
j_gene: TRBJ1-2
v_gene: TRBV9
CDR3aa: ASSPTLTGTYGYT

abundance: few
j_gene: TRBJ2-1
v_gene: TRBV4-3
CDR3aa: ASSQGHGDYEQF

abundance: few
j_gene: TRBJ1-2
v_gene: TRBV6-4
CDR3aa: ASSDSVRGTDTNYGYT

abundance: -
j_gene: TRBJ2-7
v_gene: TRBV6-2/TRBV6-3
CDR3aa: ASRPPGGTYEQY

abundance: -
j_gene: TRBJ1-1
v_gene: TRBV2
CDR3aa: ASSPPGKYTEAF

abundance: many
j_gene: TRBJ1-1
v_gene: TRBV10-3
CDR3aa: AISEYREGTEAF

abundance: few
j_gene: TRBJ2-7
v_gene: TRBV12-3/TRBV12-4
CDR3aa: ASSPRSTSEQY

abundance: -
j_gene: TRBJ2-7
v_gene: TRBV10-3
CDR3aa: AISVSTYEQY

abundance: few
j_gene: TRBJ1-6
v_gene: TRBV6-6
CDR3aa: ASSYSSRSSYNSPLH

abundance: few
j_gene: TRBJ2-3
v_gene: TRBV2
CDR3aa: ASSVPGRGITDTQY

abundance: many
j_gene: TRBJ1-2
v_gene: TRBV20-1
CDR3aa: SARRGKTDYGYT